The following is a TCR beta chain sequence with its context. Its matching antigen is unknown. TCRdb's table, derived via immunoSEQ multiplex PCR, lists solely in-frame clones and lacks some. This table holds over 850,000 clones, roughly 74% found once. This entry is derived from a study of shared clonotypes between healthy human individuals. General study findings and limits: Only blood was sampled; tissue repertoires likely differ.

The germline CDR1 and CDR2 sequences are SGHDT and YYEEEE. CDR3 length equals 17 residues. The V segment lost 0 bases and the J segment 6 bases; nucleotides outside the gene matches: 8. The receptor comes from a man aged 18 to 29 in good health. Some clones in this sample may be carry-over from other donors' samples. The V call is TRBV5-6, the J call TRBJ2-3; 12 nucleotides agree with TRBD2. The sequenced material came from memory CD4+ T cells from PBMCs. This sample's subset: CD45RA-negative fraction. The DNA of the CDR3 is TGTGCCAGCAGCTTGGCCCTCCTAGCGGGAGGGCGGGATACGCAGTATTTT. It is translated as CASSLALLAGGRDTQYF.